This TCR beta chain stems from a study of CD8+CD57+ T cells in acquired aplastic anemia. TCR beta VDJ and CDR3 profiling used genomic DNA as template. TCRdb redid the calling of the reads with MiXCR, one entry per CDR3 protein. The top ten hold 3.2% of the sample, which has 150,000 to 200,000 distinct CDR3 sequences, around half seen once. In its sample, this clonotype was seen a few times. Its antigen is not identified. General study points: Significance was not reached for CD8+ Simpson's diversity between patients and controls. The same twenty-nine CD8+ CDR3 sequences occurred in patients and in controls.

By flow cytometry, patients selected for sequencing had shown an expansion of CD8+CD57+ cells. Severe acquired aplastic anemia was present in all patients. Patients were untreated when blood was sampled. The ends lost 6 bases at V and 1 base at J; junction bases unmatched: 3. The CDR3 has 15 residues. Per the germline V gene, CDR1 is WSHSY and CDR2 is SAAADI. This clonotype originated in a human donor with aplastic anemia. This rearrangement joins TRBV10-2 to TRBJ2-2; 9 bases fit TRBD1. Input material: sorted CD4+, CD8+, or CD8+CD57+ T cells (not recorded which) from PBMCs. CDR3 sequence: CASRQGALNTGELFF. In DNA form, the CDR3 reads TGCGCCAGCAGACAGGGGGCACTGAACACCGGGGAGCTGTTTTTT.